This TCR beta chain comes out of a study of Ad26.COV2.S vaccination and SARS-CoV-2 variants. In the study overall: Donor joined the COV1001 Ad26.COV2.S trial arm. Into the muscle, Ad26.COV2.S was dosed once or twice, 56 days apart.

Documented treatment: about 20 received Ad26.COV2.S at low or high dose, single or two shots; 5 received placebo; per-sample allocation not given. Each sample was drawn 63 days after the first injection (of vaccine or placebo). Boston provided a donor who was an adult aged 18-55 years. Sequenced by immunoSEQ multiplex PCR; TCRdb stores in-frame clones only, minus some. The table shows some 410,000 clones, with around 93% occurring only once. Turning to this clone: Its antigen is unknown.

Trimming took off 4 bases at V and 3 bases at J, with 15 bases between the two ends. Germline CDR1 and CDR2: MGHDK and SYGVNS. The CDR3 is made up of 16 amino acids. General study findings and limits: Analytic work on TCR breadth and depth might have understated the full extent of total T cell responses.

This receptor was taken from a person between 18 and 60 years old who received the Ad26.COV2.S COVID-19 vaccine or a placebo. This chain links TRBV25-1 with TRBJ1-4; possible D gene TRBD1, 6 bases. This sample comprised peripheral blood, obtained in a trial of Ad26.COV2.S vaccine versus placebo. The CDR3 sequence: CASSGGPRGPNEKLFF. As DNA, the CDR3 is TGTGCCAGCAGTGGGGGGCCCAGGGGCCCTAATGAAAAACTGTTTTTT.